Presented here are 9 T cell receptor beta chains from one specimen sequenced in a study of shared clonotypes between healthy human individuals. Here immunoSEQ multiplex PCR was the method, and the copy in TCRdb shows in-frame clones only, minus some. This table holds about 490,000 clones, around three quarters found once. Specimen: PBMCs. These receptors were collected from a woman aged 40 to 49 in good health. Some clones in this sample may be carry-over from other donors' samples.

This chain joins TRBV2 and TRBJ2-3, with 8 bases fitting TRBD1. V dropped 5 bases and J dropped 4; count of bases not matched to a gene: 5. Germline values: CDR1 SNHLY, CDR2 FYNNEI. The CDR3 length is 14 residues. The CDR3 loop is CASSPGQAADTQYF. Here the CDR3 DNA reads TGTGCCAGCAGTCCGGGACAGGCGGCAGATACGCAGTATTTT. Full variable domain (outside the CDR3, taken from reference TRBV2 and TRBJ2-3): EPEVTQTPSHQVTQMGQEVILRCVPISNHLYFYWYRQILGQKVEFLVSFYNNEISEKSEIFDDQFSVERPDGSNFTLKIRSTKLEDSAMYFCASSPGQAADTQYFGPGTRLTVL.

The chain employs TRBV6-1 and TRBJ2-2; unclear D gene. Germline V lookup: CDR1 MNHNS, CDR2 SASEGT. The CDR3 extends over 12 amino acids. Trimming shortened V by 6 bases and J by 2 bases, and 4 bases separated the two germline ends. CDR3 in DNA: TGTGCCAGCAGAACCAACACCGGGGAGCTGTTTTTT. This encodes CASRTNTGELFF.

This clone was seen once. J is TRBJ1-1 and V is TRBV7-3; D possibly corresponds to TRBD1 (5 bases). Germline CDR1 is SGHTA and CDR2 is FQGTGA. The CDR3 length is 15 residues. Trimming pared 2 bases from V and 0 bases from J, leaving 10 bases between. The CDR3 region is CASSLGAGMNTEAFF. The CDR3, as DNA: TGTGCCAGCAGCTTAGGGGCAGGGATGAACACTGAAGCTTTCTTT.

Concerning this clone itself: The identical CDR3 is also encoded by other nucleotide sequences in the sample. The rearrangement uses TRBV4-3 and TRBJ2-7; tentatively, D is TRBD1 (6 bases). The germline V gene encodes CDR1 LGHNA and CDR2 YSLEER. The CDR3 loop spans 15 amino acids. V was cut by 0 bases and J by 2 bases, with 11 bases left in between. Here the CDR3 DNA reads TGCGCCAGCAGCCAAGATCCCAGGGGTCCCTACGAGCAGTACTTC. This encodes CASSQDPRGPYEQYF.

This chain links TRBV28 with TRBJ2-6; no reliable D call. V was pared by 6 bases and J by 2 bases, with 8 bases between. The CDR3 is 14 residues long. CDR1 is MDHEN and CDR2 is SYDVKM in the germline V gene. This CDR3 is CASSHQPGANVLTF. As DNA, the CDR3 is TGTGCCAGCAGCCATCAACCTGGGGCCAACGTCCTGACTTTC.

CDR3 nucleotide sequence: TGTGCCAGCACCGCGCCAAGTAGGTACGAGCAGTACTTC. Translation: CASTAPSRYEQYF. V usage is TRBV2 and J usage is TRBJ2-7; D not certain. The CDR3 contains 13 residues. Trimming cost V 7 bases and J 4 bases, with 14 bases left between them. Looked up from germline, CDR1 is SNHLY and CDR2 is FYNNEI.

The genes are TRBV30 and TRBJ1-3; TRBD1 agrees at 9 bases. V trimming: 7 bases; J trimming: 5 bases; junction bases outside the gene matches: 12. The CDR3 has 15 amino acids. The V gene's germline CDR1 is GTSNPN and CDR2 SVGIG (reference sequence). CDR3 in DNA: TGTGCCTCTATAAGTCGGGACAGGGCCCGAAACACCATATATTTT. Residues: CASISRDRARNTIYF. Full variable domain (rest looked up from reference TRBV30 and TRBJ1-3): SQTIHQWPATLVQPVGSPLSLECTVEGTSNPNLYWYRQAAGRGLQLLFYSVGIGQISSEVPQNLSASRPQDRQFILSSKKLLLSDSGFYLCASISRDRARNTIYFGEGSWLTVV.

This chain links TRBV5-1 with TRBJ2-7; the D gene is possibly TRBD2 (5 bases). Per the germline V gene, CDR1 is SGHRS and CDR2 is YFSETQ. The CDR3 spans 14 residues. Trimming stripped 0 bases from V and 5 bases from J, with 12 bases between. CDR3 in amino acids: CASSLGLAIDEQYF. In nucleotides, the CDR3 is TGCGCCAGCAGCTTGGGGCTAGCTATCGACGAGCAGTACTTC.

V gene TRBV7-2 combines with J gene TRBJ1-2; 10 bases align to TRBD1. This CDR3 has 17 residues. The ends lost 2 bases at V and 5 bases at J; junction bases unmatched: 11. From germline, CDR1 is SGHTA and CDR2 FQGNSA. In DNA, the CDR3 is TGTGCCAGCAGCTTATATGCACCCCGGGGACAGGGGTATGGCTACACCTTC. It specifies CASSLYAPRGQGYGYTF.